These 23 T cell receptor beta chains were sequenced from one sample in a study of CDR3 diversity in severe acne. Each CDR3 protein is one row after TCRdb ran MiXCR on the PCR reads. Here the sample spans about 85,000 distinct CDR3 sequences, roughly half being singletons. The source material was blood. The origin of the receptors is a male donor in good health, serving as a control.

This chain connects TRBV16 to TRBJ2-5; 10 bases match TRBD2. V shed 0 bases and J 3 bases; nucleotides not matched to a gene: 7. The germline gives CDR1 KGHSY, CDR2 FQNENV. This CDR3 has 17 amino acids. The CDR3 DNA sequence: TGTGCCAGCAGCCAATCAATCTCTAGCGGGGGAAAAGAGACCCAGTACTTC. Amino acid sequence: CASSQSISSGGKETQYF.

The rearrangement joins TRBV18 to TRBJ2-5, with TRBD1 matching 11 bases. CDR3 length: 17 amino acids. V lost 0 bases, J lost 2 bases, and 5 bases stayed unmatched. In germline, CDR1 is KGHSH, CDR2 LQKENI. Here the CDR3 reads CASSPPQGTGGQETQYF. The CDR3 DNA follows: TGTGCCAGCTCACCACCCCAAGGGACAGGGGGACAAGAGACCCAGTACTTC. The full variable domain, completed using reference TRBV18 and TRBJ2-5, is NAGVMQNPRHLVRRRGQEARLRCSPMKGHSHVYWYRQLPEEGLKFMVYLQKENIIDESGMPKERFSAEFPKEGPSILRIQQVVRGDSAAYFCASSPPQGTGGQETQYFGPGTRLLVL.

This clonotype was seen at least ten times. The rearrangement links TRBV6-2 or TRBV6-3 to TRBJ1-1; TRBD1 matches 9 bases. V lost 7 bases and J lost 7; bases outside the gene matches: 13. The CDR3 runs to 15 residues. The germline gives CDR1 MNHEY, CDR2 SVGEGT. The CDR3, as DNA: TGTGCCAGCACCTCCGGGACAGGGTTCTTTGGTGAAGCTTTCTTT. This encodes CASTSGTGFFGEAFF.

The chain uses TRBV20-1 and TRBJ1-1; weak D call: TRBD1 (6 bases). The V and J ends lost 0 bases and 6 bases respectively, with 14 bases between them. The CDR3 length is 14 residues. Germline V gene data show CDR1 as DFQATT and CDR2 as SNEGSKA (reference sequence). Here the CDR3 reads CSARDVNRVAEAFF. The CDR3 DNA sequence: TGCAGTGCTAGAGATGTAAACAGGGTAGCTGAAGCTTTCTTT.

A few counts support this clonotype. A much more abundant neighbour one base away suggests this may be a read error. The CDR3 region has the DNA TGCAGTGCTGGAGAGGACGGGAGCTCCTACGAGCAGTACTTC. Translation: CSAGEDGSSYEQYF. The chain uses TRBV20-1 and TRBJ2-7; D is possibly TRBD2 (6 bases). The CDR3 consists of 14 residues. CDR1 is DFQATT and CDR2 is SNEGSKA in the germline V gene (reference sequence).

With regard to this clonotype: Because it lacks the conserved phenylalanine or tryptophan at the end, this CDR3 is likely a read error. This chain joins TRBV6-4 and TRBJ1-6; 7 nucleotides match TRBD1. The CDR3 consists of 13 residues. Per germline, CDR1 MRHNA and CDR2 SNTAGT. In DNA form, the CDR3 reads TGTGTCAGCAGTGACAGGGACAATTCACCCCTCCACTCT. This encodes CVSSDRDNSPLHS.

J is TRBJ1-2 and V is TRBV6-5, with D possibly being TRBD1 (5 bases). Trimming removed 6 bases from V and 7 bases from J, with 15 bases in between. Germline CDR1 reads MNHEY; CDR2 reads SVGAGI. The CDR3 sequence is 13 residues long. The CDR3 DNA sequence: TGTGCCAGCAGATCCTCGAGCAGGGCTGGCTACACCTTC. Translated, it gives CASRSSSRAGYTF.

As for this clonotype: This may come from a read error, since a much larger clone is one base off. The chain employs TRBV13 and TRBJ1-2; D is uncertain. Germline assignment: CDR1 PRHDT and CDR2 FYEKMQ (reference sequence). The CDR3 runs 16 residues. The CDR3 reads CASSFSIRTASRGYIF. CDR3 nucleotides: TGTGCCAGCAGCTTTTCAATAAGGACGGCCTCTAGAGGCTACATCTTC.

This clonotype was picked up many times. The rearrangement joins TRBV27 to TRBJ2-1; D might be TRBD2 (5 bases). This CDR3 comprises 15 residues. Germline V lookup: CDR1 MNHEY, CDR2 SMNVEV (reference sequence). The V and J ends lost 5 bases and 4 bases respectively, with 15 bases between them. The CDR3 region has the DNA TGTGCCAGCAGTGCCAAAGCGGTCGCATACAATGAGCAGTTCTTC. It encodes CASSAKAVAYNEQFF.

This chain uses TRBV7-9 with TRBJ2-5; unclear D gene. Germline CDR1 is SEHNR and CDR2 is FQNEAQ (reference sequence). The CDR3 has 13 residues. Trimming left V 11 bases short and J 2 bases short, with 15 bases between. CDR3 loop: CAWSVLQQETQYF. Written as DNA, the CDR3 is TGTGCCTGGAGTGTACTCCAGCAAGAGACCCAGTACTTC. The full variable domain, completed using reference TRBV7-9 and TRBJ2-5, is DTGVSQNPRHKITKRGQNVTFRCDPISEHNRLYWYRQTLGQGPEFLTYFQNEAQLEKSRLLSDRFSAERPKGSFSTLEIQRTEQGDSAMYLCAWSVLQQETQYFGPGTRLLVL.

This clonotype was seen many times. The chain has TRBV11-2 and TRBJ2-1; 8 nucleotides line up with TRBD2. Germline V lookup: CDR1 SGHAT, CDR2 FQNNGV. J gave up 8 bases and V 3 bases, and 6 bases lay outside the gene matches. This CDR3 region has 14 residues. This chain's CDR3 is CASSLRHGGDEQFF. CDR3 nucleotide sequence: TGTGCCAGCAGCTTGCGACACGGGGGGGATGAGCAGTTCTTC.

This clonotype came up many times. The rearrangement links TRBV6-6 to TRBJ2-3; 7 bases agree with TRBD2. V trimming: 2 bases; J trimming: 3 bases; junction bases outside the gene matches: 5. The germline gives CDR1 MNHNY, CDR2 SVGAGI (reference sequence). The CDR3 contains 15 residues. The CDR3 loop reads CASSYVGRVTDTQYF. The CDR3 DNA is TGTGCCAGCAGTTACGTTGGGAGGGTTACAGATACGCAGTATTTT.

Of note for this clonotype: Germline is not matched at one junction end, which may reflect a read error. The chain uses TRBV11-3 and TRBJ2-7; possibly TRBD2 for D (5 bases). CDR1 is SGHNT, CDR2 YENEEA, per germline. This CDR3 is 13 amino acids long. Written as DNA, the CDR3 is TGTGCCAGCAGCCTAGGACTCTCCTACGAGCAGCACTTC. As protein: CASSLGLSYEQHF.

The gene calls are TRBV27 and TRBJ2-6; the D call may be TRBD1 or TRBD2 (5 bases each). V was trimmed by 3 bases and J by 3 bases, leaving 12 bases between them. Germline-derived CDR1 and CDR2 are MNHEY and SMNVEV (reference sequence). The CDR3 spans 16 residues. For the CDR3, the DNA is TGTGCCAGCAGTTTCGTACCGAGGGGTGGGGCCAACGTCCTGACTTTC. Encoded protein: CASSFVPRGGANVLTF.

A word on this clonotype: This clone may be a read error of a much larger clone one base away. This chain connects TRBV18 to TRBJ2-7; 9 positions agree with TRBD1. CDR3 length: 15 residues. Germline loops: CDR1 KGHSH, CDR2 LQKENI. DNA for the CDR3: TGTGCCAGCTCACCTCCGGGACAGGGAATTGGGGAGCGGTACTTC. This codes for CASSPPGQGIGERYF.

This clonotype appeared many times. This chain connects TRBV7-8 to TRBJ1-1; the D is unclear. The CDR3 length is 13 residues. V was cut by 1 base and J by 2 bases, with 5 bases left in between. Per the germline V gene, CDR1 is SGHVS and CDR2 is FQNEAQ. The CDR3 DNA reads TGTGCCAGCAGCTTAGAGCTAAACACTGAAGCTTTCTTT. This sequence encodes CASSLELNTEAFF. The whole variable domain, filled in from reference TRBV7-8 and TRBJ1-1, reads GAGVSQSPRYKVAKRGQDVALRCDPISGHVSLFWYQQALGQGPEFLTYFQNEAQLDKSGLPSDRFFAERPEGSVSTLKIQRTQQEDSAVYLCASSLELNTEAFFGQGTRLTVV.

The chain couples TRBV5-5 to TRBJ1-3, with 8 bases matching TRBD1. In germline, CDR1 is SGHKS, CDR2 YYEKEE (reference sequence). There are 16 residues in the CDR3. V gave up 3 bases and J gave up 1 base; unmatched junction bases: 6. In DNA form, the CDR3 reads TGTGCCAGCAGCTCAGACAGGGGTAAATCTGGAAACACCATATATTTT. It yields the protein CASSSDRGKSGNTIYF.

J is TRBJ2-7 and V is TRBV12-3 or TRBV12-4; 15 bases agree with TRBD2. The J call may be wrong; the DNA end is better matched by TRBJ2-1. This CDR3 comprises 15 residues. This CDR3 reads CASSSGTSGRNEQFF. The CDR3 DNA follows: TGTGCCAGCAGCTCCGGGACTAGCGGGAGGAATGAGCAGTTCTTC.

This clonotype was seen just once. The chain couples TRBV2 to TRBJ2-2, with D uncertain. Germline V gene lookup returns CDR1 SNHLY and CDR2 FYNNEI. This CDR3 contains 15 residues. V lost 6 bases and J 0 bases, leaving 11 bases between the germline ends. The CDR3 loop is CASSFRPANTGELFF. The CDR3 DNA is TGTGCCAGCAGCTTCCGCCCTGCGAACACCGGGGAGCTGTTTTTT.

V usage is TRBV20-1 and J usage is TRBJ1-1; D unresolved. The V end lost 5 bases, the J end lost 2 bases, and 12 bases lay between the germline ends. In germline, CDR1 is DFQATT, CDR2 SNEGSKA (reference sequence). The CDR3 spans 13 residues. CDR3 loop: CSAFVPKNTEAFF. In DNA, the CDR3 is TGCAGTGCTTTTGTCCCGAAAAACACTGAAGCTTTCTTT.

This rearrangement joins TRBV18 to TRBJ1-1; possibly TRBD1 for D (6 bases). The CDR3 extends over 14 amino acids. In germline, CDR1 is KGHSH, CDR2 LQKENI. V shed 6 bases and J shed 1 base, with 12 bases lying between them. The CDR3 nucleotides are TGTGCCAGCTCCGGAACAGGGACGAACACTGAAGCTTTCTTT. Its protein product is CASSGTGTNTEAFF.

The CDR3 loop reads CASKIGHNYGYTF. The DNA of the CDR3 is TGTGCCAGCAAAATCGGACACAACTATGGCTACACCTTC. The chain combines TRBV6-5 with TRBJ1-2, with D possibly TRBD1 on 5 matching bases. The CDR3 runs 13 residues. Germline CDR1 reads MNHEY; CDR2 reads SVGAGI. Trimming pared 7 bases from V and 2 bases from J, leaving 11 bases between.

As concerns this clonotype: The limits of the CDR3 on the DNA are not certain, so only TCRdb's listed CDR3 is given. The chain links TRBV5-1 to TRBJ2-7; TRBD2 was called by the table and not checked on the DNA. The CDR3 is 22 residues long, ends included. CDR1 is SGHRS and CDR2 is YFSETQ in the germline V gene. This chain's CDR3 is CASSFYICSARDGTSGMYEQYF.